This is a list of T cell receptor beta chains from one sample in a study of cytomegalovirus exposure and HLA in healthy donors. The protocol was immunoSEQ multiplex PCR, while the TCRdb copy is restricted to in-frame clones and leaves out a portion. The table lists 55,000 to 65,000 clones, roughly 95% of them singletons, with around 5.5% in the top ten. Sequenced sample: PBMCs. The receptors originated from a young woman in good health and CMV-seropositive. CDR3s include the opening cysteine and the closing phenylalanine or tryptophan. The D gene is left open where the match is weak. The size of a clone is reported for some rows only, either as once, few or many, or as a class for expanded clones.

d_call j_call v_call clone_size cdr3_length cdr3_nt cdr3_aa
. TRBJ2-1 TRBV6-4 few 14 TGTGCCAGCTCCTTGGAGGGAGGTTGGAATGAGCAGTTCTTC CASSLEGGWNEQFF
. TRBJ1-5 TRBV6-1 . 14 TGTGCCAGCAGTGGTCTAGGGGGCAATCAGCCCCAGCATTTT CASSGLGGNQPQHF
. TRBJ2-3 TRBV10-3 . 13 TGTGCCATCAACAGAGACTACACAGATACGCAGTATTTT CAINRDYTDTQYF
. TRBJ2-3 TRBV9 once 13 TGTGCCAGCAGGTCGTCGGGCACAGATACGCAGTATTTT CASRSSGTDTQYF
TRBD1 TRBJ1-2 TRBV5-1 . 18 TGCGCCAGCAGCTTGGGATCGGGACAGGGGGCTCCACCCTATGGCTACACCTTC CASSLGSGQGAPPYGYTF
TRBD2 TRBJ2-5 TRBV7-9 . 15 TGTGCCAGCAGCTTTAGGAGCGGGGGGCAAGAGACCCAGTACTTC CASSFRSGGQETQYF
TRBD2 TRBJ2-1 TRBV2 . 22 TGTGCCAGCAGTGGTCGGACTAGCGGGAGGTCCGATCGGCACCGTTCCTACAATGAGCAGTTCTTC CASSGRTSGRSDRHRSYNEQFF
TRBD1 TRBJ2-1 TRBV19 . 15 TGTGCCAGTAGATCCGGGACAGGGGTTGATTTTGAGCAGTTCTTC CASRSGTGVDFEQFF
TRBD2 TRBJ2-3 TRBV6-1 . 18 TGTGCCAGCAGTGAAGTTCCTGGGCTAGCGGGAGGGTTGGATACGCAGTATTTT CASSEVPGLAGGLDTQYF
. TRBJ2-2 TRBV15 . 18 TGTGCCACCAGCAGATTGTCCTCCCGGCAAAAGGGGACCGGGGAGCTGTTTTTT CATSRLSSRQKGTGELFF
. TRBJ1-1 TRBV14 . 14 TGTGCCAGCAGCCCAAATTACTACAAAACGGCAGCTTTCTTT CASSPNYYKTAAFF
TRBD2 TRBJ2-5 TRBV19 . 15 TGTGCCAGTAAGAGCAGGACTAGCGCACAAGAGACCCAGTACTTC CASKSRTSAQETQYF
TRBD1 TRBJ1-2 TRBV6-1 . 15 TGTGCCAGCAGTGAACCGGGACAGGGCCCTAATGGCTACACCTTC CASSEPGQGPNGYTF
. TRBJ2-1 TRBV6-5 . 13 TGTGCCAGCAGGGCAGGTTCCTACAATGAGCAGTTCTTC CASRAGSYNEQFF
TRBD1 TRBJ1-1 TRBV29-1 . 14 TGCAGCGTCCCACCGGGACAGCAGAACACTGAAGCTTTCTTT CSVPPGQQNTEAFF
TRBD1 TRBJ1-2 TRBV18 few 14 TGTGCCAGCTCATCCTCGACAGGGGACTATGGCTACACCTTC CASSSSTGDYGYTF
. TRBJ2-2 TRBV6-1 few 14 TGTGCCAGCAGTGTTTTGCAGGACACCGGGGAGCTGTTTTTT CASSVLQDTGELFF
. TRBJ2-5 TRBV4-3 . 15 TGCGCCAGCAGCCTGACCGAGCGTTTGGCAGAGACCCAGTACTTC CASSLTERLAETQYF
TRBD2 TRBJ2-3 TRBV7-6 . 14 TGTGCCAGCAGCGGTAGCGGGGGGGCGTCGACGCAGTATTTT CASSGSGGASTQYF
. TRBJ1-4 TRBV4-1 . 15 TGCGCCAGCAGCAAGGTGACAACAACTAATGAAAAACTGTTTTTT CASSKVTTTNEKLFF
. TRBJ1-2 TRBV6-4 . 14 TGTGCCAGCAGTGTCCCTGTCACAGGCTATGGCTACACCTTC CASSVPVTGYGYTF
. TRBJ2-1 TRBV11-1 . 15 TGTGCCAGCAGGAGCAGTAGAGGATCCTACAATGAGCAGTTCTTC CASRSSRGSYNEQFF
TRBD1 TRBJ1-1 TRBV29-1 . 13 TGCAGCGTTGCCGGACAGGCAGGCACTGAAGCTTTCTTT CSVAGQAGTEAFF
. TRBJ2-1 TRBV7-8 . 13 TGTGCCAGCAGCTTAGAACTAGCATATGAGCAGTTCTTC CASSLELAYEQFF
. TRBJ2-5 TRBV27 . 15 TGTGCCAGCAGTCAGATTCTAGCTCCCGAAGAGACCCAGTACTTC CASSQILAPEETQYF
. TRBJ1-6 TRBV30 . 12 TGTGCCTGGAGTATTATTAATTCACCCCTCCACTTT CAWSIINSPLHF
TRBD1 TRBJ2-7 TRBV5-6 . 15 TGTGCCAGCAGCCTGGGACAGGGGTCCTCCTACGAGCAGTACTTC CASSLGQGSSYEQYF
. TRBJ2-3 TRBV2 . 13 TGTGCCAGCCGGGACTCGGTCACAGATACGCAGTATTTT CASRDSVTDTQYF
TRBD1 TRBJ1-4 TRBV5-1 . 15 TGCGCCAGCAGCTTGGGACAGGGGCTAAATGAAAAACTGTTTTTT CASSLGQGLNEKLFF
. TRBJ2-3 TRBV29-1 . 12 TGCAGCGTTGAAGAGCGGACAGATACGCAGTATTTT CSVEERTDTQYF
TRBD1 TRBJ2-7 TRBV6-6 . 14 TGTGCCAGCAGGAGGTCAACAGGGGCCTACGAGCAGTACTTC CASRRSTGAYEQYF
TRBD2 TRBJ2-3 TRBV2 . 17 TGTGCCAGCAGTGAATTTCTCACTAGCGGAAGCACAGATACGCAGTATTTT CASSEFLTSGSTDTQYF
. TRBJ2-2 TRBV9 . 11 TGTGCCAGCAGCGTGTCGGGGGAGCTGTTTTTT CASSVSGELFF
. TRBJ2-7 TRBV27 . 14 TGTGCCAGCAGCCTAGGACGGGGGTCCTACGAGCAGTACTTC CASSLGRGSYEQYF
. TRBJ2-2 TRBV6-6 . 13 TGTGCCAGCAGTTACTCGGACTCCGGGGAGCTGTTTTTT CASSYSDSGELFF